This note documents a single T cell receptor beta chain sequence. TCRdb recomputed calls from the RACE reads with MiXCR, one row per CDR3 protein. Altogether roughly 56,000 distinct CDR3 sequences are present, approximately 9.5% being singletons, with the ten largest covering roughly 10%. This sample was included in a study of human T cells and chemical hapten exposure. Germline CDR1 and CDR2: LGHDT and YNNKEL (reference sequence). The V gene end was trimmed by 0 bases and the J gene end by 8 bases; junction bases not matched to a gene: 12. The CDR3 has 17 amino acids. Time point of the sample: pre-sensitization, week 0. The treatment is: therapeutic diphenylcyclopropenone sensitization with weekly scalp DPC. Blood, whole and unfractionated, served as the source for total RNA extraction.

The rearrangement uses TRBV3-1 and TRBJ1-4, with TRBD1 matching over 7 bases. The sample here was whole blood, taken in connection with sensitization to the hapten diphenylcyclopropenone (DPC). The sequence derives from a woman aged 25 to 45 with alopecia areata. Some clones in this sample may be carry-over from other donors' samples. CDR3 sequence reads: CASSQDYFRGLREKLFF. CDR3 nucleotide sequence: TGTGCCAGCAGCCAAGATTACTTTAGGGGGCTACGCGAAAAACTGTTTTTT.